This T cell receptor beta chain was recovered during a study of human CD8 memory T cell subsets. Broader study findings: The Chao1 estimates suggested that precursor exhausted T cells were less diverse than stem-like memory T cells.

CDR1 and CDR2 (germline): MGHDK, SYGVNS. The CDR3 is 15 residues long. Researchers made TCR beta libraries via UMI-labeled 5' RACE. From the 5' RACE reads, TCRdb lists one entry per CDR3 protein and no DNA. The sample holds 9,000 to 15,000 distinct CDR3 sequences. A note on this clonotype: The target antigen is unknown.

The chain couples TRBV25-1 to TRBJ2-1. The sequenced material came from CD8+ T cells from PBMCs. The sequence was collected from a human donor in good health. The CDR3 sequence: CASSEERQTYNEQFF.